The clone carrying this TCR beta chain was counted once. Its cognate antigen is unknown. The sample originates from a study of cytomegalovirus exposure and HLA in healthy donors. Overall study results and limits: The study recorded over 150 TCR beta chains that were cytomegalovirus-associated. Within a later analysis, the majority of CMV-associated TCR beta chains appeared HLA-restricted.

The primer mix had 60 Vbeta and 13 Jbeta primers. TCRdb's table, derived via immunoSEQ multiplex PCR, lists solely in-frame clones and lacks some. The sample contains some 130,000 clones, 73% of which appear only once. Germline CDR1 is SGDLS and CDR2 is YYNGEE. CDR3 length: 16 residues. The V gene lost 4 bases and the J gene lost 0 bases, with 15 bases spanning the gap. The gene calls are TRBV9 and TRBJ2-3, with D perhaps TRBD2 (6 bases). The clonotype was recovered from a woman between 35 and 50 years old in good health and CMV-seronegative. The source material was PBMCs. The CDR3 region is CASSFTPGLSTDTQYF. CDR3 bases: TGTGCCAGCAGCTTTACACCGGGACTTAGCACAGATACGCAGTATTTT. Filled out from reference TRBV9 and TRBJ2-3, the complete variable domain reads DSGVTQTPKHLITATGQRVTLRCSPRSGDLSVYWYQQSLDQGLQFLIQYYNGEERAKGNILERFSAQQFPDLHSELNLSSLELGDSALYFCASSFTPGLSTDTQYFGPGTRLTVL.